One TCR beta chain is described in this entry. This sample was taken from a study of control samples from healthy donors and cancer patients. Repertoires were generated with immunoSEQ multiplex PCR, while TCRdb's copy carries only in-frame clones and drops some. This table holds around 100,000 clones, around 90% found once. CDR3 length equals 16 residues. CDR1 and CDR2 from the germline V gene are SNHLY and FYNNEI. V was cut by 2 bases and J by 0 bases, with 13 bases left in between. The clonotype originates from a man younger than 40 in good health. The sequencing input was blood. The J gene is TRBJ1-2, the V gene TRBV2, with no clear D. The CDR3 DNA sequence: TGTGCCAGCAGTGAAAGTCCGAGACCAGCTAACTATGGCTACACCTTC. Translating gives CASSESPRPANYGYTF.